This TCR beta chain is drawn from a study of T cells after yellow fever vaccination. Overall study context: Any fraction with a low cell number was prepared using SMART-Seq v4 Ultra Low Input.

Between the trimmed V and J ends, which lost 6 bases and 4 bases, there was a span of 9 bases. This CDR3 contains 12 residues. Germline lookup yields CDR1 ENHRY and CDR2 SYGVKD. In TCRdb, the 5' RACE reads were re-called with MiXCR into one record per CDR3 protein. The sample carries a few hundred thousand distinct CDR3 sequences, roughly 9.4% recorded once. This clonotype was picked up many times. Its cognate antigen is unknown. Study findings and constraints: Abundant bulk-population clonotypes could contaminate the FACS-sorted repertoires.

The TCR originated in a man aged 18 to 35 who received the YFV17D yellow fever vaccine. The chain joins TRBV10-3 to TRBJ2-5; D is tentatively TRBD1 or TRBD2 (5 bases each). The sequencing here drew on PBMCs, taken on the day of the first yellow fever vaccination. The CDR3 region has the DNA TGTGCCATCAGCAGGGACGGAGAGACCCAGTACTTC. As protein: CAISRDGETQYF.